What follows are 21 T cell receptor beta chains derived from one specimen sequenced in a study of breast tumors, draining lymph nodes, adjacent tissues. TCRdb ran MiXCR on the multiplex PCR reads and lists one entry per CDR3 protein. The sample lists approximately 60,000 distinct CDR3 sequences; approximately 57% were seen once. The sequencing input was breast tumor tissue. Receptors originate from a female donor with breast cancer. Some clones in this sample may be carry-over from other donors' samples.

The rearrangement joins TRBV5-1 to TRBJ2-5; 9 bases line up with TRBD1. The CDR3 runs to 18 residues. From germline, CDR1 is SGHRS and CDR2 YFSETQ. Trimming cost V 1 base and J 2 bases; bases outside gene matches: 12. The CDR3: CASSLISPHRGLQETQYF. DNA for the CDR3: TGCGCCAGCAGCTTGATTAGCCCACACAGGGGGCTACAAGAGACCCAGTACTTC.

This clonotype was detected once. No conserved phenylalanine or tryptophan ends this CDR3, so it is likely a read error. This CDR3 reads CSAWGGGADTQYS. CDR3 nucleotides: TGCAGTGCTTGGGGTGGGGGTGCAGATACGCAGTATTCT. This rearrangement joins TRBV20-1 to TRBJ2-3; D is possibly TRBD1 or TRBD2 (5 bases each). Germline V CDR1 and CDR2: DFQATT, SNEGSKA (reference sequence). Between the trimmed V and J ends, which lost 5 bases and 4 bases, there was a span of 13 bases. There are 13 residues in the CDR3.

This clonotype has only a few counts. A much larger clone is a single base away; this may be a read error. V and J are TRBV6-2 or TRBV6-3 and TRBJ1-4; no clear D gene. CDR3 length: 16 amino acids. Germline CDR1 is MNHEY and CDR2 is SVGEGT. CDR3 coding DNA: TGTGCCAGCAGTCACTCGACGGACTATTTGAGTGAAAAACTGTTTTTT. This codes for CASSHSTDYLSEKLFF.

As concerns this clonotype: Its ends do not fully match the called genes, so a read error is possible. J is TRBJ2-1 and V is TRBV19; no definite D call. The germline gives CDR1 LNHDA, CDR2 SQIVND (reference sequence). The CDR3 runs 11 residues. Here the CDR3 reads CASSMKSERFF. For the CDR3, the DNA is TGTGCCAGTAGTATGAAGAGCGAGCGGTTCTTC.

The rearrangement uses TRBV29-1 and TRBJ1-2; D is ambiguous. Germline V CDR1 and CDR2: SQVTM, ANQGSEA. The CDR3 is 21 amino acids. With 0 bases removed from V and 5 bases from J, the gap between germline ends came to 34 bases. The CDR3 is CSVEEFQVPASSKGRLYGYTF. CDR3 nucleotide sequence: TGCAGCGTTGAAGAATTCCAGGTCCCCGCCAGCAGTAAAGGACGCCTTTATGGCTACACCTTC.

The chain uses TRBV11-2 and TRBJ1-6; TRBD1 is a possible D gene (5 bases). CDR1 is SGHAT and CDR2 is FQNNGV in the germline V gene. V lost 2 bases and J 7 bases, leaving 15 bases between the germline ends. This CDR3 has 16 residues. The CDR3 region is CASSLIAGGRNSPLHF. The DNA of the CDR3 is TGTGCCAGCAGCTTAATAGCGGGGGGTCGAAATTCACCCCTCCACTTT.

This clonotype was seen repeatedly, ten times or more. The CDR3: CSARRRDSSYEQYF. The DNA of the CDR3 is TGCAGTGCTAGACGGCGGGACAGCTCCTACGAGCAGTACTTC. The chain couples TRBV20-1 to TRBJ2-7, with D possibly matching TRBD1 (7 bases). Per the germline V gene, CDR1 is DFQATT and CDR2 is SNEGSKA (reference sequence). CDR3 length equals 14 residues. Trimming took 2 bases from V and 0 from J, leaving 11 bases between them.

There are many counts of this clonotype. V and J are TRBV9 and TRBJ1-1, with TRBD1 matching 7 bases. The ends lost 2 bases at V and 1 base at J; junction bases unmatched: 2. This CDR3 has 14 residues. The V gene's germline CDR1 is SGDLS and CDR2 YYNGEE. The CDR3, as DNA: TGTGCCAGCAGCGTCCAGGGGGGGAACACTGAAGCTTTCTTT. This encodes CASSVQGGNTEAFF.

This chain links TRBV11-1 with TRBJ1-3; D unclear. The V end was cut by 5 bases, the J end by 0 bases, with 11 bases between. Germline CDR1 and CDR2: SGHAT and FQDESV (reference sequence). The CDR3 is 15 residues long. CDR3 amino acids: CASSLAASSGNTIYF. The CDR3, as DNA: TGTGCCAGCAGCCTGGCTGCGAGCTCTGGAAACACCATATATTTT.

This clonotype was seen ten or more times. The gene calls are TRBV9 and TRBJ2-7; 9 bases fit TRBD1. The V segment lost 0 bases and the J segment 3 bases; nucleotides outside the gene matches: 7. The CDR3 has 16 amino acids. Germline assignment: CDR1 SGDLS and CDR2 YYNGEE. The DNA of the CDR3 is TGTGCCAGCAGCGTAGAGGAGGGGACAGGGCTCTACGAGCAGTACTTC. This gives the protein CASSVEEGTGLYEQYF. The full variable domain, rest sourced from reference TRBV9 and TRBJ2-7, is DSGVTQTPKHLITATGQRVTLRCSPRSGDLSVYWYQQSLDQGLQFLIQYYNGEERAKGNILERFSAQQFPDLHSELNLSSLELGDSALYFCASSVEEGTGLYEQYFGPGTRLTVT.

This clonotype was counted only a few times. This may come from a read error, since a much larger clone is one base off. CDR3 residues: CTSSLGQGISQPQHF. As DNA, the CDR3 is TGTACCAGCAGCTTGGGACAGGGGATTAGTCAGCCCCAGCATTTT. This chain uses TRBV5-8 with TRBJ1-5; 10 bases line up with TRBD1. The germline V gene has CDR1 SGHTS and CDR2 YDEGEE. This CDR3 region has 15 residues.

This clonotype was seen many times. This chain uses TRBV7-2 with TRBJ1-2; D is ambiguous. Germline CDR1 and CDR2: SGHTA and FQGNSA. CDR3 length: 14 residues. V was pared by 4 bases and J by 7 bases, with 16 bases between. Here the CDR3 DNA reads TGTGCCAGCAGCTCCCGGTCCCCGGTGAGTGGCTACACCTTC. This sequence encodes CASSSRSPVSGYTF.

This clonotype was seen just once. V gene TRBV2 combines with J gene TRBJ1-3, with D perhaps matching TRBD1 (6 bases). Between the trimmed V and J ends, which lost 4 bases and 2 bases, there was a span of 12 bases. CDR1 and CDR2 (germline): SNHLY, FYNNEI. CDR3 size: 15 residues. CDR3 DNA sequence: TGTGCCAGCAGTGCTAGGGCAGGGGCTGGAAACACCATATATTTT. It translates to CASSARAGAGNTIYF.

The chain links TRBV2 to TRBJ2-3, with 9 bases matching TRBD1. The V segment lost 6 bases and the J segment 2 bases; nucleotides outside the gene matches: 6. Germline V gives CDR1 SNHLY, CDR2 FYNNEI. This CDR3 contains 15 residues. CDR3 nucleotide sequence: TGTGCCAGCAGACCCGGGACAGGGTTCACAGATACGCAGTATTTT. Translation: CASRPGTGFTDTQYF. Based on the CDR3 plus reference TRBV2 and TRBJ2-3, the full variable domain is EPEVTQTPSHQVTQMGQEVILRCVPISNHLYFYWYRQILGQKVEFLVSFYNNEISEKSEIFDDQFSVERPDGSNFTLKIRSTKLEDSAMYFCASRPGTGFTDTQYFGPGTRLTVL.

To note about this clonotype: A much more abundant neighbour one base away suggests this may be a read error. This CDR3 is missing its conserved last phenylalanine or tryptophan, likely due to a read error. The chain has TRBV27 and TRBJ2-2; 7 nucleotides line up with TRBD1. The junction had 3 bases not matched to a gene; V was cut back by 5 bases and J by 0 bases. Germline V gene lookup returns CDR1 MNHEY and CDR2 SMNVEV (reference sequence). This CDR3 comprises 15 residues. DNA of the CDR3: TGTGCCAGCAGTCCCAGGGGGACGAACACCGGGGAGCTGTTTTTG. This encodes CASSPRGTNTGELFL.

This clonotype came up many times. The gene calls are TRBV14 and TRBJ1-6; perhaps TRBD1 as D (5 bases). The V gene's germline CDR1 is SGHDN and CDR2 FVKESK. The CDR3 extends over 14 amino acids. Trimming stripped 5 bases from V and 5 bases from J, with 10 bases between. The CDR3 sequence: CASSSLGDNSPLHF. The CDR3, as DNA: TGTGCCAGCAGCTCTCTGGGGGATAATTCACCCCTCCACTTT. Full variable domain (remainder filled in from reference TRBV14 and TRBJ1-6): EAGVTQFPSHSVIEKGQTVTLRCDPISGHDNLYWYRRVMGKEIKFLLHFVKESKQDESGMPNNRFLAERTGGTYSTLKVQPAELEDSGVYFCASSSLGDNSPLHFGNGTRLTVT.

Comment on this clonotype: Just one base apart from a much larger clone, this may be a read error. This rearrangement joins TRBV2 to TRBJ2-1, with a possible D match to TRBD2 (7 bases). CDR1 and CDR2 from the germline V gene are SNHLY and FYNNEI. The CDR3 consists of 14 residues. The CDR3 is CAGSEKGGYNEQFF. CDR3 coding DNA: TGTGCCGGCAGTGAAAAGGGGGGGTACAATGAGCAGTTCTTC.

On this clonotype itself: The CDR3 ends on some other residue instead of the conserved phenylalanine or tryptophan, so this is likely a read error. No DNA is shown, since the ends of the CDR3 on it are uncertain; the CDR3 is the one TCRdb lists. This chain connects TRBV28 to TRBJ2-2; the table gives TRBD1 as D, unverified against the DNA. Germline values: CDR1 MDHEN, CDR2 SYDVKM. The CDR3 is 16 amino acids long, termini counted. The CDR3 loop is CASSPGSGGAPGSCQS.

The genes are TRBV20-1 and TRBJ2-1; 14 nucleotides align to TRBD2. The CDR3 has 17 residues. CDR1 is DFQATT, CDR2 SNEGSKA, per germline (reference sequence). The V and J ends lost 5 bases and 6 bases, in that order; junction bases with no gene match: 12. The CDR3 DNA follows: TGCAGTGCTCGACGGGGACTAGCGGGAGAAGGGATCAATGAGCAGTTCTTC. The encoded protein is CSARRGLAGEGINEQFF.

Many counts were recorded for this clonotype. The gene calls are TRBV12-3 or TRBV12-4 and TRBJ2-1, with 10 positions matching TRBD2. This CDR3 is built from 15 residues. With 9 bases clipped from V and 3 bases from J, the junction kept 8 bases outside the gene matches. In nucleotides, the CDR3 is TGTGCCAGTATAGACCCTAGCGGGAGCTACAATGAGCAGTTCTTC. Amino acid sequence: CASIDPSGSYNEQFF.

Regarding this clonotype: Germline is not matched at one junction end, which may reflect a read error. The rearrangement joins TRBV7-2 to TRBJ1-1, with D perhaps TRBD1 (6 bases). This CDR3 is built from 15 residues. From germline, CDR1 is SGHTA and CDR2 FQGNSA. CDR3 sequence reads: CASSLARGQYTEALF. In DNA form, the CDR3 reads TGTGCCAGCAGCTTAGCACGGGGGCAGTACACTGAAGCTCTCTTT.